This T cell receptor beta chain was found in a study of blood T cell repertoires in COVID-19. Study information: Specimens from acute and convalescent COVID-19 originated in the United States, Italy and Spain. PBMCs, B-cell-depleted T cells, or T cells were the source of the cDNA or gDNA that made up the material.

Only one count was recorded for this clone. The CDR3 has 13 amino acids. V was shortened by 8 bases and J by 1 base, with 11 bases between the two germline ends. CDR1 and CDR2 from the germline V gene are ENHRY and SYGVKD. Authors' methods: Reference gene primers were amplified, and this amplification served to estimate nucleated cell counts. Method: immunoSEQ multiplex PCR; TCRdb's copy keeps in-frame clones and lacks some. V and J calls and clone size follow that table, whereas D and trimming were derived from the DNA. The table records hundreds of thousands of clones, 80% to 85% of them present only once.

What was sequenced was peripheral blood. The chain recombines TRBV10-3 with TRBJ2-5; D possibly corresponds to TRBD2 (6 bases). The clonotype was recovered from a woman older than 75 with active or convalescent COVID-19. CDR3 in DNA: TGTGCCATCGGGGAGGATTTCCAAGAGACCCAGTACTTC. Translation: CAIGEDFQETQYF.